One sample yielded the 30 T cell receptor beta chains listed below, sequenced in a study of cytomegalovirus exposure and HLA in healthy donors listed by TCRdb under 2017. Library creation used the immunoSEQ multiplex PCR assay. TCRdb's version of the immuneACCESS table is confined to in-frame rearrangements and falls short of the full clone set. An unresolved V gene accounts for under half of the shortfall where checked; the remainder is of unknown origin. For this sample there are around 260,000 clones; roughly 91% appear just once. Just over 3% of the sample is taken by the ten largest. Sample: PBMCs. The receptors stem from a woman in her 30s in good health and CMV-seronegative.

CDR3 coding DNA: TGTGCCAGCTCACCCCCGGGACAGGGGAACACTGAAGCTTTCTTT. This codes for CASSPPGQGNTEAFF. This chain links TRBV18 with TRBJ1-1, with 9 nucleotides matching TRBD1. Germline assignment: CDR1 KGHSH and CDR2 LQKENI. Unmatched junction bases numbered 3, after V lost 3 bases and J lost 1 base. This CDR3 is built from 15 residues.

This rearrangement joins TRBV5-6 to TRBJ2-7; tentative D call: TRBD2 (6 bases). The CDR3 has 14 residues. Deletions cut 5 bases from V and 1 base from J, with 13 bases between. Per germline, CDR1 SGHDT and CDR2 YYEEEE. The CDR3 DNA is TGTGCCAGCAGTGCAGGGAGCGGGTCCTACGAGCAGTACTTC. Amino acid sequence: CASSAGSGSYEQYF. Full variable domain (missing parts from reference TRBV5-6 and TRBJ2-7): DAGVTQSPTHLIKTRGQQVTLRCSPKSGHDTVSWYQQALGQGPQFIFQYYEEEERQRGNFPDRFSGHQFPNYSSELNVNALLLGDSALYLCASSAGSGSYEQYFGPGTRLTVT.

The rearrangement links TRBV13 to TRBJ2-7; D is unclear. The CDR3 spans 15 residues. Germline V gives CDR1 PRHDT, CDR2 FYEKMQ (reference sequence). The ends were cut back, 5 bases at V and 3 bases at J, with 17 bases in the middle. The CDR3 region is CASSLPGKGSYEQYF. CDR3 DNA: TGTGCCAGCAGCCTCCCCGGAAAGGGAAGCTACGAGCAGTACTTC.

CDR3 sequence (DNA): TGTGCCAGCAGCGGGACCAACGGTGCTTGGGGCTACACCTTC. Translating gives CASSGTNGAWGYTF. V and J are TRBV6-5 and TRBJ1-2; tentative D call: TRBD1 (5 bases). V dropped 6 bases and J dropped 8 bases, with 19 bases sitting between them. In germline, CDR1 is MNHEY, CDR2 SVGAGI. The CDR3 has 14 amino acids.

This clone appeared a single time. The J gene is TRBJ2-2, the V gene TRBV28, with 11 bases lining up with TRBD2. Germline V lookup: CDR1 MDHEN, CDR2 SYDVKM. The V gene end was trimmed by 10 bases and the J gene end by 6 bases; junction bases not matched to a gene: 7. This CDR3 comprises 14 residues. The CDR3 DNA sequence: TGTGCCACCCTTACTAGCGGGAGCGCCGGGGAGCTGTTTTTT. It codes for CATLTSGSAGELFF.

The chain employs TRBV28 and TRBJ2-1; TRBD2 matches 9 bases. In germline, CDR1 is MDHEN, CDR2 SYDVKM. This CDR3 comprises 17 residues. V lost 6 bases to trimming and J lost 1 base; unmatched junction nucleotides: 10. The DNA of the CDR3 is TGTGCCAGCAGAAGTAGCGGGAGCATCTGGTCCTACAATGAGCAGTTCTTC. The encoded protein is CASRSSGSIWSYNEQFF.

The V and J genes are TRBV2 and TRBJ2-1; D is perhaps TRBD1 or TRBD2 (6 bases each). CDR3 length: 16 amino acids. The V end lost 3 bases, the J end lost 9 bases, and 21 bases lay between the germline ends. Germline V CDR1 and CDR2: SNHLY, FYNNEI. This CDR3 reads CASSDGGTSRGSEQFF. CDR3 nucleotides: TGTGCCAGCAGTGACGGGGGAACTAGCAGGGGCAGTGAGCAGTTCTTC.

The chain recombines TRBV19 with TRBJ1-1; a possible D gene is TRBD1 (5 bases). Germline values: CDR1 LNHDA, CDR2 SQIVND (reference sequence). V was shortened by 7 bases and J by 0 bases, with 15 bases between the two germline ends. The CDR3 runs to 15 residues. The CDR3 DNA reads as TGTGCCAGTACCCCGGGACGGAACTTGAACACTGAAGCTTTCTTT. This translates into CASTPGRNLNTEAFF.

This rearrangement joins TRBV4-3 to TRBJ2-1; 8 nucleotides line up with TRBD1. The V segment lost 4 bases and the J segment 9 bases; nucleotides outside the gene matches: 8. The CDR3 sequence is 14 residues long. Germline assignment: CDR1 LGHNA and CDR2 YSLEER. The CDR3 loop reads CASSPGQGQSEQFF. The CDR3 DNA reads TGCGCCAGCAGCCCCGGACAGGGTCAGAGTGAGCAGTTCTTC.

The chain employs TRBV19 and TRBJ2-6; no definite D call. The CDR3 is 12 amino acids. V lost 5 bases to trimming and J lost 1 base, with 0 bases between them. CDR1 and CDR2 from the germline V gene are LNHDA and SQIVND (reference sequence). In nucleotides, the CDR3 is TGTGCCAGTAGTTCTGGGGCCAACGTCCTGACTTTC. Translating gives CASSSGANVLTF.

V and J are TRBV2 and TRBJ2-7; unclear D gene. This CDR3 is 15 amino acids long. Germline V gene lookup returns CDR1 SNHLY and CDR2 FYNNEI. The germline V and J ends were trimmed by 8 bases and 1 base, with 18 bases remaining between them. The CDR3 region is CASGGGALKSYEQYF. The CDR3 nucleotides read TGTGCCAGCGGCGGCGGAGCCTTGAAATCCTACGAGCAGTACTTC.

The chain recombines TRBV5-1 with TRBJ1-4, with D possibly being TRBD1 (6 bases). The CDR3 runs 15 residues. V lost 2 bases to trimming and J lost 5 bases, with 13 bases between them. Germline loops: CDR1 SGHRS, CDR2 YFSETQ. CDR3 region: CASSLSTGPNEKLFF. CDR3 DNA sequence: TGCGCCAGCAGCTTATCGACAGGACCGAATGAAAAACTGTTTTTT.

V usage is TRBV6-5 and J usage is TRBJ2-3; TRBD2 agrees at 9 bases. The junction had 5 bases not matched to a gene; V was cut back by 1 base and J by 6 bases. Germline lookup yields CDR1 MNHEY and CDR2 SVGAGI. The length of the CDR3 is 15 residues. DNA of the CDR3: TGTGCCAGCAGTTACTGGGCGGGAGGGCCGGATACGCAGTATTTT. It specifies CASSYWAGGPDTQYF.

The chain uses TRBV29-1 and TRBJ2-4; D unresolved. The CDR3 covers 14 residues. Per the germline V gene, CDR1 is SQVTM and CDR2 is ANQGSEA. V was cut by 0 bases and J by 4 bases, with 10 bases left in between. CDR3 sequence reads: CSVEDEVGKNIQYF. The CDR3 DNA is TGCAGCGTTGAAGATGAGGTCGGGAAAAACATTCAGTACTTC.

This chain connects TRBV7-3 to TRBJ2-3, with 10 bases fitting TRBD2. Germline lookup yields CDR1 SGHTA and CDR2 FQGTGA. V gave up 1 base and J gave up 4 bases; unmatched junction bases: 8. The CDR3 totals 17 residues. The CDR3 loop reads CASSLMGSGRPPDTQYF. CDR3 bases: TGTGCCAGCAGCTTAATGGGTAGCGGGAGGCCCCCAGATACGCAGTATTTT.

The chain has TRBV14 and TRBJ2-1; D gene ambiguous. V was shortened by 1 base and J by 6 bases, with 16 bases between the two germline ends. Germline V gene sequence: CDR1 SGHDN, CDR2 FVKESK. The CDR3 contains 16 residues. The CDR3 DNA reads TGTGCCAGCAGCCAAGTACGGCTACCCCATCGCAATGAGCAGTTCTTC. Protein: CASSQVRLPHRNEQFF. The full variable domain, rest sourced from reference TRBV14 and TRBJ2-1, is EAGVTQFPSHSVIEKGQTVTLRCDPISGHDNLYWYRRVMGKEIKFLLHFVKESKQDESGMPNNRFLAERTGGTYSTLKVQPAELEDSGVYFCASSQVRLPHRNEQFFGPGTRLTVL.

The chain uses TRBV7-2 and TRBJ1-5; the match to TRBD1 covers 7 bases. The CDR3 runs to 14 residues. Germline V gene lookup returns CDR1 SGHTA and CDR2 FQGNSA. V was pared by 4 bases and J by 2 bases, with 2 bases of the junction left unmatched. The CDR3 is CASSSGQGNQPQHF. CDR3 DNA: TGTGCCAGCAGCTCCGGACAGGGCAATCAGCCCCAGCATTTT.

CDR3 DNA: TGTGCCAGCACCGAAAAGGAAGGGTTCGGTGAAAAACTGTTTTTT. Translating gives CASTEKEGFGEKLFF. The chain joins TRBV2 to TRBJ1-4; D is unclear. CDR1 and CDR2 (germline): SNHLY, FYNNEI. This CDR3 spans 15 amino acids. V was trimmed by 7 bases and J by 7 bases, leaving 19 bases between them.

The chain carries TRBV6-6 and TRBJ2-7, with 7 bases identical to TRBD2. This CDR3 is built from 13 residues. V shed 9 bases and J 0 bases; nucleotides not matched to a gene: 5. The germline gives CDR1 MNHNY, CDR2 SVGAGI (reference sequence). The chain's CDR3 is CASSGPFSYEQYF. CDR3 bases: TGTGCCAGTAGCGGGCCCTTCTCCTACGAGCAGTACTTC.

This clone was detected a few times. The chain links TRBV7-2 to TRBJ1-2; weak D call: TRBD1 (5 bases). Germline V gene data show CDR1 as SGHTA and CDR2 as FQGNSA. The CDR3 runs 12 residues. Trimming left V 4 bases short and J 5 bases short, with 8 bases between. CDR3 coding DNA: TGTGCCAGCAGCTCGTGGACATATGGCTACACCTTC. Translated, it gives CASSSWTYGYTF.

CDR3 amino acids: CAISEGTGGSYEQYF. The CDR3 DNA is TGTGCCATCAGTGAAGGGACAGGAGGATCCTACGAGCAGTACTTC. V gene TRBV10-3 combines with J gene TRBJ2-7; 8 bases line up with TRBD1. The CDR3 totals 15 residues. Unmatched junction bases numbered 5, after V lost 3 bases and J lost 1 base. Germline lookup yields CDR1 ENHRY and CDR2 SYGVKD.

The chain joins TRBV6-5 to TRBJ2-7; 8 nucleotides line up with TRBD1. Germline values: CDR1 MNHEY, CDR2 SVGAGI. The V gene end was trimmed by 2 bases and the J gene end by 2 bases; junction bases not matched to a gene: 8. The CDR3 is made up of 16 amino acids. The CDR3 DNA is TGTGCCAGCAGTTACCTCGGACAGGGAAGGGCCTACGAGCAGTACTTC. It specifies CASSYLGQGRAYEQYF.

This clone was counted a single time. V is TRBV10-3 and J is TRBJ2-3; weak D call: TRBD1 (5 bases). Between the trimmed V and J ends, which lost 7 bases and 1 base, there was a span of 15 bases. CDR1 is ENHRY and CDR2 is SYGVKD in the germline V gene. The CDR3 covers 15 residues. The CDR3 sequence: CAINRRGIGTDTQYF. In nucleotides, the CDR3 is TGTGCCATCAACCGAAGGGGTATTGGCACAGATACGCAGTATTTT.

The CDR3: CASSNRDRGSDTQYF. CDR3 bases: TGTGCCAGCAGCAACCGGGACAGGGGGTCAGATACGCAGTATTTT. The V gene is TRBV11-3, the J gene TRBJ2-3; 11 bases match TRBD1. The V gene end was trimmed by 5 bases and the J gene end by 4 bases; junction bases not matched to a gene: 5. CDR1 and CDR2 from the germline V gene are SGHNT and YENEEA. This CDR3 comprises 15 residues.

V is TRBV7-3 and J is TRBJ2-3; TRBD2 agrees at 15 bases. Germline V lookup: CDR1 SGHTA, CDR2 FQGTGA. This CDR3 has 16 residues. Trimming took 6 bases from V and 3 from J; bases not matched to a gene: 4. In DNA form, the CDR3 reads TGTGCCAGCAGTTATGGGACTAGCGGGAGGACAGATACGCAGTATTTT. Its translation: CASSYGTSGRTDTQYF.

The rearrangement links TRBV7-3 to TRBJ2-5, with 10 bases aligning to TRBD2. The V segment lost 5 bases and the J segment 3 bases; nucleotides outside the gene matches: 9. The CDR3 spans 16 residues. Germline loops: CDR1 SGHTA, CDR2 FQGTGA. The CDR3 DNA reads TGTGCCAGCAGCCGCGAAGGACTAGCGGCTGAAGAGACCCAGTACTTC. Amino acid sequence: CASSREGLAAEETQYF.

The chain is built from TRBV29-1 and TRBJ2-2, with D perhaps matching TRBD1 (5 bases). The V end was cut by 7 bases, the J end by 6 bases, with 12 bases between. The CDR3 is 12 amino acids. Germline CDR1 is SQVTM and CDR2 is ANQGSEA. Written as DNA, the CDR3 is TGCAGCGCATCGTCAGGGTCCGGGGAGCTGTTTTTT. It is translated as CSASSGSGELFF.

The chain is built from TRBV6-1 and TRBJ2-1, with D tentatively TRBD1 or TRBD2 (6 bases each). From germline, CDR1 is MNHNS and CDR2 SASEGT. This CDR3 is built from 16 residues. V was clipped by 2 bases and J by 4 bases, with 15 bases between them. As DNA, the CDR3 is TGTGCCAGCAGTGAATGGAGGGGGGAGGATTACAATGAGCAGTTCTTC. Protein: CASSEWRGEDYNEQFF.

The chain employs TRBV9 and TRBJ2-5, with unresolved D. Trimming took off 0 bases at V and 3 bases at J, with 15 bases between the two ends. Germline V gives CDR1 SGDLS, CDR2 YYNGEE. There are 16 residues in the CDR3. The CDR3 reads CASSVGGATSKETQYF. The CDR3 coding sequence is TGTGCCAGCAGCGTAGGTGGTGCGACATCAAAAGAGACCCAGTACTTC.

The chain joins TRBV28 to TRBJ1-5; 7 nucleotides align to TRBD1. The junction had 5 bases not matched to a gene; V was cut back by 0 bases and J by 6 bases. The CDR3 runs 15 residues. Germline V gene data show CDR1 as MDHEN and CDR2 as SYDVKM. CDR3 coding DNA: TGTGCCAGCAGTTTATGGGGGACAGTGTCTCAGCCCCAGCATTTT. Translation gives CASSLWGTVSQPQHF.